A single sample gave rise to the 6 T cell receptor beta chains below, sequenced in a study of regulatory T cells in long-lasting Graves disease. Both iRepertoire HTBI primers and Arm-PCR of CDR3 regions were used to build the TCR beta libraries. TCRdb recomputed calls from the multiplex PCR reads with MiXCR, one row per CDR3 protein. Of around 480,000 distinct CDR3 sequences listed, approximately 16% were seen once; the top ten hold roughly 25%. Time point of the sample: newly diagnosed GD, antithyroid drugs for less than 3 months. After RNA was extracted from PBMCs, the TCR library was made from it. The same specimen was also included in a second study, on T cells in Graves' hyperthyroidism and ophthalmopathy.

The specimen was peripheral blood mononuclear cells (PBMCs), collected at new diagnosis, from a patient treated with antithyroid drugs. The receptor source for this set is a woman aged 35-60 years with Graves disease.

This rearrangement joins TRBV5-1 to TRBJ2-7; TRBD2 aligns across 7 bases. In germline, CDR1 is SGHRS, CDR2 YFSETQ. Trimming removed 0 bases from V and 0 bases from J; junction bases left unmatched: 6. CDR3 length: 16 amino acids. The DNA of the CDR3 is TGCGCCAGCAGCTTGGCCGCAGCGGGGAACTCCTACGAGCAGTACTTC. Translated: CASSLAAAGNSYEQYF.

V is TRBV12-3 or TRBV12-4 and J is TRBJ2-2, with D uncertain. CDR3 length equals 15 residues. V dropped 2 bases and J dropped 1 base, with 8 bases sitting between them. The DNA for the CDR3 is TGTGCCAGCAGTTTAAAAAGGTTGAACACCGGGGAGCTGTTTTTT. This encodes CASSLKRLNTGELFF.

This clonotype has ten or more counts. The chain combines TRBV5-1 with TRBJ2-7, with 10 bases aligning to TRBD1. The CDR3 contains 14 residues. Germline V gene data show CDR1 as SGHRS and CDR2 as YFSETQ. Trimming removed 4 bases from V and 2 bases from J; junction bases left unmatched: 3. CDR3 DNA: TGCGCCAGCAGCGGGACAGGGGCTCCCTACGAGCAGTACTTC. The encoded protein is CASSGTGAPYEQYF.

This clonotype was detected many times. The genes are TRBV11-3 and TRBJ1-1; D remains ambiguous. Per germline, CDR1 SGHNT and CDR2 YENEEA. V was pared by 3 bases and J by 3 bases, with 14 bases between. The CDR3 is 15 residues long. The CDR3 nucleotides read TGTGCCAGCAGCTTGAGAGTTGGAGATTACACTGAAGCTTTCTTT. Protein product: CASSLRVGDYTEAFF.

This clonotype was seen at least ten times. The chain joins TRBV3-1 to TRBJ2-5; D is uncertain. Germline loops: CDR1 LGHDT, CDR2 YNNKEL (reference sequence). The CDR3 totals 16 residues. Trimming left V 4 bases short and J 0 bases short, with 15 bases between. CDR3 loop: CASSLDIYANQETQYF. As DNA, the CDR3 is TGTGCCAGCAGCCTCGACATCTACGCCAACCAAGAGACCCAGTACTTC.

This clonotype was found many times. The chain links TRBV27 to TRBJ1-2, with D tentatively TRBD1 (6 bases). The V end was cut by 5 bases, the J end by 8 bases, with 15 bases between. CDR1 MNHEY and CDR2 SMNVEV come from the germline V gene (reference sequence). This CDR3 has 13 amino acids. CDR3 coding DNA: TGTGCCAGCAGTACACAGGGAGGGGGAGGCTACACCTTC. As protein: CASSTQGGGGYTF.